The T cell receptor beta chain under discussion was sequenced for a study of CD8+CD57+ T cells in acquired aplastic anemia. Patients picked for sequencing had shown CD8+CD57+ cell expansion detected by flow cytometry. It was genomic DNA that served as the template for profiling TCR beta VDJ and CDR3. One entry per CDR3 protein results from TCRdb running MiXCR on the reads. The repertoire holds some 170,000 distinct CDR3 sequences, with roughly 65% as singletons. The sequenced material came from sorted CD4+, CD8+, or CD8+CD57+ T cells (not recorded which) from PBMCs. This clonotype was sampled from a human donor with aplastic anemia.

DNA of the CDR3: TGTGCCACCAGTGATTTGCCTTGGGCCTCCACGAATCAGCCCCAGCATTTT. It translates to CATSDLPWASTNQPQHF. The V call is TRBV24-1, the J call TRBJ1-5, with D unresolved. Between the trimmed V and J ends, which lost 0 bases and 4 bases, there was a span of 15 bases. The germline V gene encodes CDR1 KGHDR and CDR2 SFDVKD. The CDR3 totals 17 residues.